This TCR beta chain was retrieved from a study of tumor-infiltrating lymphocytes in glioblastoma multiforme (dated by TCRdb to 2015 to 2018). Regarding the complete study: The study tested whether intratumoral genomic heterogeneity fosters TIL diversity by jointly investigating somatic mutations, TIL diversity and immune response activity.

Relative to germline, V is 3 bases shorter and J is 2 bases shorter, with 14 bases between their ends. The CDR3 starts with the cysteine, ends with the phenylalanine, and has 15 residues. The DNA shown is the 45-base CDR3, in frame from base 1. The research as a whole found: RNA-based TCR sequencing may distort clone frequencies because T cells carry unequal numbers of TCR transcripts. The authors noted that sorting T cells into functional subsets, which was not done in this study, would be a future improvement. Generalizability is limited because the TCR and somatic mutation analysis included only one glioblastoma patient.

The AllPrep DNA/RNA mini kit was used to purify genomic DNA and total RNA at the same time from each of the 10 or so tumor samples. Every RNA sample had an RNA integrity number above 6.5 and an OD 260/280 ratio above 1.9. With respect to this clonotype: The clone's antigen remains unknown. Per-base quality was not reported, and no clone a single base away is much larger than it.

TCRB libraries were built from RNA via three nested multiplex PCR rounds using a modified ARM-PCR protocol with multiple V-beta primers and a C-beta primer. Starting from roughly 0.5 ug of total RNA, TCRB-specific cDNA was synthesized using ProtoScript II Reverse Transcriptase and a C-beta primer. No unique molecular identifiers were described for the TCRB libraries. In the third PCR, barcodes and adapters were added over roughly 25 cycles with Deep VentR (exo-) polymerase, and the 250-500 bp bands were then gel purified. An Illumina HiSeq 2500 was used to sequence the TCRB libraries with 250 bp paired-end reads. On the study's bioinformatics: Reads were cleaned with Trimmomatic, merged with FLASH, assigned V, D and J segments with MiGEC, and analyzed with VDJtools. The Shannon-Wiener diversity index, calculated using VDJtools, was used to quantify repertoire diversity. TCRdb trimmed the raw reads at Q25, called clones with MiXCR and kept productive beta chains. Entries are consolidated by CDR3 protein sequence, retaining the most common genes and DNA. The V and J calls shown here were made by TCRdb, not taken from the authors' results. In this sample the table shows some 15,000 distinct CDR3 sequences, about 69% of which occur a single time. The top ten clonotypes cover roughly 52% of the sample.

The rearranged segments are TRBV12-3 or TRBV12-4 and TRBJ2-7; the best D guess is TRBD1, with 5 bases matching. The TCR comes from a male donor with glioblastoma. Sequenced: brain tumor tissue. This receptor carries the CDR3 CASSLGLFRPYEQYF. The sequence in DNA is TGTGCCAGCAGTTTGGGGCTATTCCGCCCCTACGAGCAGTACTTC.